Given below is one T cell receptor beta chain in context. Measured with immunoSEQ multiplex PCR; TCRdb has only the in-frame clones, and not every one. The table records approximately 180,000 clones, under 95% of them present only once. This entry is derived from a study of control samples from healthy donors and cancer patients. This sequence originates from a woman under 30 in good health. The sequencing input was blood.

The CDR3 protein is CASSYGPGTDTQYF. The CDR3 nucleotides read TGTGCCAGCAGTTACGGGCCTGGCACAGATACGCAGTATTTT. The V gene is TRBV6-2 or TRBV6-3, the J gene TRBJ2-3, with D uncertain. The V end was cut by 2 bases, the J end by 1 base, with 7 bases between. Germline V gene sequence: CDR1 MNHEY, CDR2 SVGEGT. This CDR3 is built from 14 residues.